The subject of this entry is one T cell receptor beta chain. Its cognate antigen has yet to be identified. Base qualities are not provided; no much larger clone lies one nucleotide away. The data originate from a study of blood T cell repertoires in COVID-19 (dated by TCRdb to 2020 to 2022). With regard to the full study: Samples covering the acute and convalescent phases of COVID-19 were provided by collaborators in the United States, Italy and Spain. The material from the prospective study consisted of cDNA or gDNA derived from T cells, B-cell-depleted T cells, or PBMCs. Subjects who had been exposed to COVID-19, were actively infected with it, or had recovered from it provided the deeply sampled blood TCRbeta repertoires that made up the dataset. The repertoires were released in a freely available public database intended as a resource for research on the immune response to SARS-CoV-2. Where available, HLA class I and class II types were obtained from metadata supplied by the sample provider rather than from assay-based typing. The samples were drawn from two sources: the first 160 participants of the ongoing ImmuneRACE study, and 1,000 to 1,500 subjects contributed by 6 global collaborators. A de-identified subject ID, COVID-19 status, age in years and sex were almost always included in the sample metadata. Overall study results and their limits: Clinical and demographic metadata were provided uncurated, with the amount varying by source and participant.

CDR1 and CDR2 (SEHNR, FQNEAQ) derive from the germline V gene (reference sequence). Deletion took 0 bases off V and 3 bases off J, with a span of 14 bases between the germline ends. Including cysteine and phenylalanine, the CDR3 has 16 amino acids. Left in the record is the CDR3 DNA by itself, 48 bases read in frame from the first base. In Seattle, one collaborating source enrolled patients while the infection was active and tracked those patients longitudinally over the course of disease. Whole blood was collected in K2EDTA tubes by collaborating institutions according to the institutions' own protocols. For TCRbeta analysis, collaborator samples were shipped as frozen whole blood, as isolated PBMCs, or as DNA extracted from either sample type. TCRbeta CDR3 regions were amplified from genomic DNA by means of the immunoSEQ Assay, a bias-controlled multiplex PCR. The authors' analysis ran thus. Within the assay, amplification of reference gene primers was used to estimate how many nucleated cells each sample contained. Sequence reads were collapsed and filtered to measure the absolute abundance of every unique TCRbeta CDR3 rearrangement. For each sample, productive Simpson clonality was calculated as the square root of Simpson's diversity index across productive rearrangements. This immuneACCESS table, as held by TCRdb, lists in-frame sequences with V and J called but not all clones. Of the missing ones, under half trace to an unresolved V gene in checked studies; the others have no known cause. V and J calls and clone size are copied from that table; D and trimming were computed from the DNA. This sample lists roughly 120,000 clones; 85% were detected once. Jointly, the top ten make up less than 3.5% of the sample.

The sequence was collected from a woman of 80 years or more with COVID-19, enrolled during active disease. Sequencing used peripheral blood. The chain is made from TRBV7-9 and TRBJ1-1; TRBD1 is a weak D gene call, 6 bases matching. The sequenced DNA: TGTGCCAGCAGCTTAGCGGCAGGGGTTAAGGACACTGAAGCTTTCTTT. It codes for CASSLAAGVKDTEAFF.